The clone carrying this T cell receptor (beta chain) was seen many times. Its antigen is not identified. TCRdb re-called the RT-PCR reads through MiXCR, storing one row per CDR3 protein. The top ten hold roughly 13% of the sample, which has some 500,000 distinct CDR3 sequences, 13% seen once. The record originates from a study of response to subunit inactivated influenza vaccine. The study, taken as a whole, reports: Every seasonal influenza vaccination brings in few new T cells, the authors suggested.

Germline values: CDR1 SGHNT, CDR2 YYREEE (reference sequence). V lost 0 bases to trimming and J lost 6 bases, with 15 bases between them. The CDR3 loop spans 15 amino acids. The sequences come from PBMCs from blood, collected about 40 days after vaccination. This TCR came from a man between 50 and 59 years old who received an inactivated influenza vaccine. The genes are TRBV5-4 and TRBJ1-2; no clear D. Here the CDR3 DNA reads TGTGCCAGCAGCTTGGGCCAGATCCCCTGGCATGGCTACACCTTC. Encoded protein: CASSLGQIPWHGYTF.